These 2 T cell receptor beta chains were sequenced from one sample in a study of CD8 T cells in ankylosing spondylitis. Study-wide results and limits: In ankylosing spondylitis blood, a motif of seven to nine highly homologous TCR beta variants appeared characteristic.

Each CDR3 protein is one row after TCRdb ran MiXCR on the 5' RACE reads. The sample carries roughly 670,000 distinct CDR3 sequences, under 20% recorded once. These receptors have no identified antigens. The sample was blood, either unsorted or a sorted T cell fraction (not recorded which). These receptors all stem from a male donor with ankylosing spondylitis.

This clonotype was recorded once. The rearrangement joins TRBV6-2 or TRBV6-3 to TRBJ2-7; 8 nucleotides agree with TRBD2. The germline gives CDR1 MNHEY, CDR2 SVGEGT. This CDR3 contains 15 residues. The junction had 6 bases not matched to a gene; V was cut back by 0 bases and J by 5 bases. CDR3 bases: TGTGCCAGCAGTTACTCGGGACTAGTGAGCCACGAGCAGTACTTC. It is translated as CASSYSGLVSHEQYF.

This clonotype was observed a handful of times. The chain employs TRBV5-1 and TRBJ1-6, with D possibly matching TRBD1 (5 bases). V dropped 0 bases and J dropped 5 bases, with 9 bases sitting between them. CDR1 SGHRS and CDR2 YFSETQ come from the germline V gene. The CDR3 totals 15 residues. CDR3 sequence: CASSLVTANNSPLHF. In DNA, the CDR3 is TGCGCCAGCAGCTTGGTGACAGCAAATAATTCACCCCTCCACTTT. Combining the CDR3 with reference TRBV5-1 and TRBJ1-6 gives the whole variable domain KAGVTQTPRYLIKTRGQQVTLSCSPISGHRSVSWYQQTPGQGLQFLFEYFSETQRNKGNFPGRFSGRQFSNSRSEMNVSTLELGDSALYLCASSLVTANNSPLHFGNGTRLTVT.